This T cell receptor (beta chain) is drawn from a study of T cell responses to AZD1222 COVID-19 vaccine. Trimming left V 3 bases short and J 3 bases short, with 11 bases between. The CDR3 loop spans 14 amino acids. CDR1 is SEHNR and CDR2 is FQNEAQ in the germline V gene (reference sequence). Only in-frame clones appear in the TCRdb table, and some are missing; sequencing was by immunoSEQ multiplex PCR. The sample consists of roughly 150,000 clones, 75% to 90% of them appearing once. The origin of this receptor is an adult in good health. This sample comprised peripheral blood, obtained on day 0 of AZD1222 vaccination. This chain connects TRBV7-9 to TRBJ2-5, with D possibly TRBD2 on 5 matching bases. The CDR3 coding sequence is TGTGCCAGCAGCTTCCGGACTGCAGAAGAGACCCAGTACTTC. Its translation: CASSFRTAEETQYF.